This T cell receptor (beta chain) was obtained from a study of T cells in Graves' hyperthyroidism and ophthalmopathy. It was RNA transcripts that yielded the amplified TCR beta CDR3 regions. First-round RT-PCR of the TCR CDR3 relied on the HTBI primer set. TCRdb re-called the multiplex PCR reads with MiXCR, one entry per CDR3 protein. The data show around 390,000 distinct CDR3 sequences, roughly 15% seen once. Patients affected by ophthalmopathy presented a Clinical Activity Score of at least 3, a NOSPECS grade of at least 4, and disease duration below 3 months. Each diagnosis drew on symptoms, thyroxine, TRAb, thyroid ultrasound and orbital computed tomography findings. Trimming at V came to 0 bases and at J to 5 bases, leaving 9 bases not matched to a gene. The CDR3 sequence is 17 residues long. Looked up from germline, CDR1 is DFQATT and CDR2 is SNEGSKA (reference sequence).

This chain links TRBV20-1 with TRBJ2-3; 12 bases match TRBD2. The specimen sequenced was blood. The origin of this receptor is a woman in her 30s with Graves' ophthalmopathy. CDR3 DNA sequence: TGCAGTGCTAGAGATGGAGCTAGCGGGGGGGCAGGAGATACGCAGTATTTT. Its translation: CSARDGASGGAGDTQYF.